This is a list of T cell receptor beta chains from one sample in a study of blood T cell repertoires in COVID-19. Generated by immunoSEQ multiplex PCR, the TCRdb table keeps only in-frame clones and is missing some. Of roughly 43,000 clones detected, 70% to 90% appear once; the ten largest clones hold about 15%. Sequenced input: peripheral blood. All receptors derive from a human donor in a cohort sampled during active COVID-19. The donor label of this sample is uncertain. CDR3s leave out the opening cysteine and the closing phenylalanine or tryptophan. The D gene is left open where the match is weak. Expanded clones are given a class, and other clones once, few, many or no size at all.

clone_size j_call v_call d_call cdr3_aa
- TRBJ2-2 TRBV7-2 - AAGNLNTGELF
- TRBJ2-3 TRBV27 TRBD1 ASSWGGTGTDTQY
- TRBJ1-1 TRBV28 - ASNQVDTEAF
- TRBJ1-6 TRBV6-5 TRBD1 ASSPGQGPLH
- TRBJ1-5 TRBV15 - ATSNRDTSQPQH
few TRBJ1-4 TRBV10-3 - AISDGERTNEKLF
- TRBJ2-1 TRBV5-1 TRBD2 ASSSTSGGDTEQF
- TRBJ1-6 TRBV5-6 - ASSSTVNYNSPLH
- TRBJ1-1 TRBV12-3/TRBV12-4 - ASSSNEAF
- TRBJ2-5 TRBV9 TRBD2 ASSFRAGQETQY
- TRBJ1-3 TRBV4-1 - ASSQPRSSGNTIY
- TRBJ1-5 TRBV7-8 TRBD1 ASSPYQGQGSNQPQH
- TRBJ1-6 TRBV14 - ASSTGELNSPLH
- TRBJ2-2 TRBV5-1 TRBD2 ASRGGSRGVTGELF
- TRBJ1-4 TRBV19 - ASSNTGSEKLF
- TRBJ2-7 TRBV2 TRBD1 ATQETGGSYEQY
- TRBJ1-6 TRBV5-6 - ASSSRLASGGSPLH
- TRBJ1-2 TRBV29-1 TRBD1 SVGQGDSRGYT
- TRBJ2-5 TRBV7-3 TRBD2 ASSPSGAETQY
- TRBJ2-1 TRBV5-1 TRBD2 ASSLSGGANEQF
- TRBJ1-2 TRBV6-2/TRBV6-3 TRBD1 ASSGGQYYGYT
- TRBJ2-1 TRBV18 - ASSDQRSLVEQF
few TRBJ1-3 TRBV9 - ASSVGGSVGNTIY
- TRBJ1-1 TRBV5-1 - ASSLERRGTEAF
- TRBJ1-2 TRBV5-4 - ASSLRGGNYGYT
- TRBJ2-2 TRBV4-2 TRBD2 ASSQDRRDSGTSTGELF
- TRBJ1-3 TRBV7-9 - ASSRTTASGNTIY
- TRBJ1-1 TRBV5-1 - ASSFSSPGEGTEAF
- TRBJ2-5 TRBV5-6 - ASRLDSAEETQY
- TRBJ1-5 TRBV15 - ATSRDLGANQPQH
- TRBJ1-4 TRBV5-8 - ASSRGREKLF
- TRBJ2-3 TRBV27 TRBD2 ASSRTRTDTQY
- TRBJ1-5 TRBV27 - ASSFSGEGQPQH
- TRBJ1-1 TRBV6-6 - ASSYFGGRNTEAF
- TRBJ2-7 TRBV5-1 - ASSLGQAASTYEQY
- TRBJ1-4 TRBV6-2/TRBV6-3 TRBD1 ASSPDPTGLYNEKLF